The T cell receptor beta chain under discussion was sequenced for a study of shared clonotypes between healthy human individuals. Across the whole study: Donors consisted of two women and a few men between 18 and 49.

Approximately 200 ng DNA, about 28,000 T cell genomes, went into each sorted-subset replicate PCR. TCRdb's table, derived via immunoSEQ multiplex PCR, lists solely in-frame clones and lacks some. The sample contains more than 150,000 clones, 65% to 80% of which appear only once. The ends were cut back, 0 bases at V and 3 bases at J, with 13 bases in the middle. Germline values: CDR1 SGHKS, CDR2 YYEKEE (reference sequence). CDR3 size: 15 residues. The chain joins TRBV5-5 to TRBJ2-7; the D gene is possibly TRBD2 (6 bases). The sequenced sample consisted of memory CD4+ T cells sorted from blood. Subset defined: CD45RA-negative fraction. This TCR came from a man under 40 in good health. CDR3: CASSLEAGGYYEQYF. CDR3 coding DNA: TGTGCCAGCAGCTTGGAGGCAGGAGGGTACTACGAGCAGTACTTC.